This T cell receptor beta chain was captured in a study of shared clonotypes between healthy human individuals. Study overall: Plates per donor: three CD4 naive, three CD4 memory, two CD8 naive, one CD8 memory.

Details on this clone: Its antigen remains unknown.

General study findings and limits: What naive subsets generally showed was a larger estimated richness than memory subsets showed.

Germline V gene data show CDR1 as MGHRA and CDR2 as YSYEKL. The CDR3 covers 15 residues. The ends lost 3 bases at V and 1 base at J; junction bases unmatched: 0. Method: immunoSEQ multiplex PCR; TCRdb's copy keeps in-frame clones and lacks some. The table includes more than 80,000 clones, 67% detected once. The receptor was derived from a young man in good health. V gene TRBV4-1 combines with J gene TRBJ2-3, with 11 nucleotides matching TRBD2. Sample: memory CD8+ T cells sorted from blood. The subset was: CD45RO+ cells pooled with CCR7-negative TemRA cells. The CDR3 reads CASSHSGRGTDTQYF. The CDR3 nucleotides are TGCGCCAGCAGCCATAGCGGGAGGGGCACAGATACGCAGTATTTT.